What follows is one T cell receptor beta chain and its context. This receptor's antigen is unknown. Base-call qualities are not available, and no considerably larger clone is one nucleotide away. This entry comes from a study of blood T cell repertoires in COVID-19 (TCRdb year 2020). A note on the overall study: The collaborator samples originated in the United States, Italy and Spain and spanned the acute and convalescent phases of COVID-19. The prospective study material was composed of cDNA or gDNA derived from T cells, B-cell-depleted T cells, or PBMCs. The dataset comprised deeply sampled blood TCRbeta repertoires from subjects exposed to, actively infected with, or recovered from COVID-19. The repertoires were released in a freely available public database meant as a resource for research on the immune response to SARS-CoV-2. Samples came from the ongoing ImmuneRACE study (first 160 participants) plus 1,254 subjects from 6 global collaborators. Sample metadata almost always included a de-identified subject ID, COVID-19 status, age in years and sex. Where HLA class I and class II types were available, the types were taken from metadata supplied by the sample provider, not from assay-based typing. What the authors observed across the whole study: The quantity of clinical and demographic metadata differed by source and by participant and was supplied without curation.

TCRbeta CDR3 regions were amplified from genomic DNA using the immunoSEQ Assay, a bias-controlled multiplex PCR. In the paper's pipeline: The number of nucleated cells in each sample was estimated by amplification of reference gene primers within the assay. Sequence reads were collapsed and filtered to measure the absolute abundance of every unique TCRbeta CDR3 rearrangement. For each sample, productive Simpson clonality was calculated by taking the square root of Simpson's diversity index across productive rearrangements. TCRdb re-hosts the immuneACCESS table, in-frame sequences only. Its copies lack some clones; in the studies checked, an unresolved V gene accounts for under half of them, and the cause for the rest is not known. That table supplies the V and J calls and clone size; D and trimming were determined from the DNA. Within this sample are 110,000 to 150,000 clones, with 75% to 85% of them counted one time only. The ten largest clones represent 4.2% of the sample.

The collaborating institutions used their own protocols to collect whole blood in K2EDTA tubes. For TCRbeta analysis, collaborator samples were shipped as frozen whole blood, as isolated PBMCs, or as DNA extracted from either sample type. Reading the germline V gene gives CDR1 SGHVS and CDR2 FQNEAQ. V and J are truncated by 2 bases and 3 bases respectively, leaving an intervening sequence of 14 bases. The CDR3, from cysteine to phenylalanine, totals 15 residues. CDR3 DNA is the only sequence kept; it has 45 bases, read in frame from the first base. This receptor chain uses TRBV7-8 and TRBJ2-7; a tentative D match to TRBD2 spans 5 bases. Sequenced material: peripheral blood. This TCR derives from a man aged 55 to 70 with acute or convalescent COVID-19. CDR3 sequence: CASSLPSGLGYEQYF. The DNA sequence is TGTGCCAGCAGCTTACCGTCCGGACTTGGCTACGAGCAGTACTTC.